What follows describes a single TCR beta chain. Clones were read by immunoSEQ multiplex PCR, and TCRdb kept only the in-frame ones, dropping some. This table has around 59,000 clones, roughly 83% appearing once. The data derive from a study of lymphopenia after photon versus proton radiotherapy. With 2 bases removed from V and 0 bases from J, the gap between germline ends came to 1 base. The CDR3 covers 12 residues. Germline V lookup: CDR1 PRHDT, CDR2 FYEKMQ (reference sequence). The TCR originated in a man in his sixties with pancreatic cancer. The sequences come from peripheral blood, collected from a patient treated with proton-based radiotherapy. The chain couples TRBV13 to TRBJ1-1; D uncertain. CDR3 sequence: CASSLLNTEAFF. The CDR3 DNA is TGTGCCAGCAGCTTACTGAACACTGAAGCTTTCTTT.